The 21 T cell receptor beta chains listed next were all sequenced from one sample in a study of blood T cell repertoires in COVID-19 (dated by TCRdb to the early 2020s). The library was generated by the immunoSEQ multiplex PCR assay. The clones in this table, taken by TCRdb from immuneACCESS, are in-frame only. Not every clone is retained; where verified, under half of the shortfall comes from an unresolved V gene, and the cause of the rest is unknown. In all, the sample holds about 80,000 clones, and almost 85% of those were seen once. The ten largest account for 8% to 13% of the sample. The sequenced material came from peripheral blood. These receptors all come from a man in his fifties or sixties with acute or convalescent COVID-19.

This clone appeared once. The DNA for the CDR3 is TGTGCCACCAGCAGAAAACTAGGGACTGAAGCTTTCTTT. Encoded protein: CATSRKLGTEAFF. The chain has TRBV15 and TRBJ1-1; D remains unclear. This CDR3 has 13 residues. The ends were cut back, 2 bases at V and 5 bases at J, with 9 bases in the middle. Per the germline V gene, CDR1 is LNHNV and CDR2 is YYDKDF (reference sequence).

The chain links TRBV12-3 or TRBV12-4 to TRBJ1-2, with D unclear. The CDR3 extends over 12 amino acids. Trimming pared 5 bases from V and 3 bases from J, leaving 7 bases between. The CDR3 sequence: CASSPLDYGYTF. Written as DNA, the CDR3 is TGTGCCAGCAGTCCCCTAGACTATGGCTACACCTTC.

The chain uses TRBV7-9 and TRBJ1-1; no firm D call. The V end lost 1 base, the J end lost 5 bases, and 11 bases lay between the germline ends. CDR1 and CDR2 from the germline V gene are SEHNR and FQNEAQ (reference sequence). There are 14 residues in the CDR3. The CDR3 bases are TGTGCCAGCAGCTTAGGGCTGGGAGGGACTGAAGCTTTCTTT. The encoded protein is CASSLGLGGTEAFF.

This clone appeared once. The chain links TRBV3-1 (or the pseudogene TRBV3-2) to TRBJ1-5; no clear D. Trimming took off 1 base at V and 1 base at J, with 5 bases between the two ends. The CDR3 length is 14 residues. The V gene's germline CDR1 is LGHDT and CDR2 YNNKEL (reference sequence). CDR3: CASSQGGSNQPQHF. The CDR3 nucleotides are TGTGCCAGCAGCCAAGGAGGGAGCAATCAGCCCCAGCATTTT.

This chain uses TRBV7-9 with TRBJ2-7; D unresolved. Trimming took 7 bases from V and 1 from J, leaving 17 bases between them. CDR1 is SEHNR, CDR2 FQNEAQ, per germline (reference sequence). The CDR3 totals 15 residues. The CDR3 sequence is CASTPAQSDSYEQYF. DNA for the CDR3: TGTGCCAGCACACCCGCGCAATCCGATTCCTACGAGCAGTACTTC.

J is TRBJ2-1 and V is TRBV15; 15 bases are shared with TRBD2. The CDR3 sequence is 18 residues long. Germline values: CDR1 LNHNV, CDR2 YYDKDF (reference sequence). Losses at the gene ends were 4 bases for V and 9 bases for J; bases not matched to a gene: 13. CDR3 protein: CATSKDKAGTSGRSEQFF. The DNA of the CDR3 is TGTGCCACCAGCAAAGACAAGGCCGGGACTAGCGGGAGGTCTGAGCAGTTCTTC.

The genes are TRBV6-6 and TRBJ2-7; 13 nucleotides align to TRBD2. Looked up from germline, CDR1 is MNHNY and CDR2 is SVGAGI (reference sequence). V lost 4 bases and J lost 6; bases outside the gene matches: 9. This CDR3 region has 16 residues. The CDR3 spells CASSSRLAGGSSEQYF. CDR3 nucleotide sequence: TGTGCCAGCAGTTCCCGACTAGCGGGGGGCTCAAGCGAGCAGTACTTC.

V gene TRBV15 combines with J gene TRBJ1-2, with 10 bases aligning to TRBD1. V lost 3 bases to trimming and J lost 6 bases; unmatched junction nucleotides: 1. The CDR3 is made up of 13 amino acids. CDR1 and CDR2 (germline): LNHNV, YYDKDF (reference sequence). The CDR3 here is CATSSGTGDGYTF. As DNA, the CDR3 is TGTGCCACCAGCAGCGGGACAGGGGATGGCTACACCTTC.

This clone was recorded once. Written as DNA, the CDR3 is TGCAGTGCGTGGGGGGGAGAGACCCAGTACTTC. Protein product: CSAWGGETQYF. The chain couples TRBV20-1 to TRBJ2-5; 7 bases match TRBD2. V shed 6 bases, J shed 4 bases, and the junction held 2 bases outside the gene matches. The CDR3 runs 11 residues. CDR1 DFQATT and CDR2 SNEGSKA come from the germline V gene (reference sequence).

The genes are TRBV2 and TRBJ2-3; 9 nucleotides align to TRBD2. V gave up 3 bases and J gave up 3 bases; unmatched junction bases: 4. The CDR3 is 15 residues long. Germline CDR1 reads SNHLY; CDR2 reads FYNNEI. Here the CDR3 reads CASSDRLAGTDTQYF. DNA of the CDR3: TGTGCCAGCAGTGATAGGCTAGCGGGGACAGATACGCAGTATTTT. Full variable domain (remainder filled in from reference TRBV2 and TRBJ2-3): EPEVTQTPSHQVTQMGQEVILRCVPISNHLYFYWYRQILGQKVEFLVSFYNNEISEKSEIFDDQFSVERPDGSNFTLKIRSTKLEDSAMYFCASSDRLAGTDTQYFGPGTRLTVL.

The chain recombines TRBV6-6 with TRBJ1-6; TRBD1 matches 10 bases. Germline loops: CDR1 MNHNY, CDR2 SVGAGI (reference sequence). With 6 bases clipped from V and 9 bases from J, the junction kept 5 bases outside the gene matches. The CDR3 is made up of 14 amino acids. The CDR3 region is CASREGQGVSPLHF. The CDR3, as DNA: TGTGCCAGCAGGGAAGGACAGGGGGTTTCACCCCTCCACTTT.

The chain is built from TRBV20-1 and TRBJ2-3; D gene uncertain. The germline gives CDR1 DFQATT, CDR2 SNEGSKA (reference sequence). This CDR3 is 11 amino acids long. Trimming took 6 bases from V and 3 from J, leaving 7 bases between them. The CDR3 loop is CSAELTDTQYF. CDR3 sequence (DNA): TGCAGTGCCGAACTAACAGATACGCAGTATTTT.

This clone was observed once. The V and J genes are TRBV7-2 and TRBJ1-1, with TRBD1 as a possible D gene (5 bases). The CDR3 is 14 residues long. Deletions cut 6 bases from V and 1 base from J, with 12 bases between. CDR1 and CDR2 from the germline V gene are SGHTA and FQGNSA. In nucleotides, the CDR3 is TGTGCCAGCAGGGGGGGTGGCGGGAACACTGAAGCTTTCTTT. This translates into CASRGGGGNTEAFF.

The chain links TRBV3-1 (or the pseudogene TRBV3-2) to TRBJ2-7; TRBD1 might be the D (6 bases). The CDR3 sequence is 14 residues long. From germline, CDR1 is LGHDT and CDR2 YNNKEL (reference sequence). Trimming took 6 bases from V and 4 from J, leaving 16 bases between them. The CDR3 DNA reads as TGTGCCAGCAGTCACGTCACAGGGCAGTACGAGCAGTACTTC. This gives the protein CASSHVTGQYEQYF.

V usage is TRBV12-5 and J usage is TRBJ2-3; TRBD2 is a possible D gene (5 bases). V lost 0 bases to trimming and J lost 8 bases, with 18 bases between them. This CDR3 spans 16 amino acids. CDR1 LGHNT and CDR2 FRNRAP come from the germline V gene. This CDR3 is CASGLVSGGESGTQYF. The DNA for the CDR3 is TGTGCTAGTGGTTTGGTTTCCGGAGGCGAGAGTGGTACGCAGTATTTT.

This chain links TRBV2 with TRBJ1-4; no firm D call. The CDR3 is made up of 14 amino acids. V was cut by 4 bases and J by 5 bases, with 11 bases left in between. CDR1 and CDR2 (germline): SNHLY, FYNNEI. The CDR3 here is CASSGTDGNEKLFF. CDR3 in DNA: TGTGCCAGCAGTGGGACTGACGGAAATGAAAAACTGTTTTTT. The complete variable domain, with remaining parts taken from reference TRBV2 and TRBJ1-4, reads EPEVTQTPSHQVTQMGQEVILRCVPISNHLYFYWYRQILGQKVEFLVSFYNNEISEKSEIFDDQFSVERPDGSNFTLKIRSTKLEDSAMYFCASSGTDGNEKLFFGSGTQLSVL.

This CDR3 reads CASSLRNNYGYTF. The CDR3 DNA is TGTGCCAGCAGCTTGAGAAACAACTATGGCTACACCTTC. This chain connects TRBV7-9 to TRBJ1-2; D not resolved. Germline loops: CDR1 SEHNR, CDR2 FQNEAQ (reference sequence). Between the trimmed V and J ends, which lost 3 bases and 2 bases, there was a span of 7 bases. The CDR3 consists of 13 residues.

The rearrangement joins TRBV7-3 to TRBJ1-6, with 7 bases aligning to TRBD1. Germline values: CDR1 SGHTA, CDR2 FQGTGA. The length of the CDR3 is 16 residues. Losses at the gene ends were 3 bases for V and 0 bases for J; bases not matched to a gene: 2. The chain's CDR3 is CASSFTGVSYNSPLHF. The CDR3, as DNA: TGTGCCAGCAGCTTCACAGGGGTCTCCTATAATTCACCCCTCCACTTT.

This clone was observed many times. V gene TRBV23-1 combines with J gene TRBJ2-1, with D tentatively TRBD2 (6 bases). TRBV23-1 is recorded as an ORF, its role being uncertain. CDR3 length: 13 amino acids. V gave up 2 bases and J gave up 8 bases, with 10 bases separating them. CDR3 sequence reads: CASSQPGTDEQFF. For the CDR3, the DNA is TGCGCCAGCAGTCAACCCGGGACTGATGAGCAGTTCTTC.

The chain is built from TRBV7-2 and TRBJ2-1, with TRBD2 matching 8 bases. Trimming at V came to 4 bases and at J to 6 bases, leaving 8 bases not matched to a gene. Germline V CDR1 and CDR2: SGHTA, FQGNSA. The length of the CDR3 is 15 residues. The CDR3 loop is CASSSPGGRRNEQFF. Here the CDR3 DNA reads TGTGCCAGCAGCTCCCCGGGGGGGCGGCGCAATGAGCAGTTCTTC.

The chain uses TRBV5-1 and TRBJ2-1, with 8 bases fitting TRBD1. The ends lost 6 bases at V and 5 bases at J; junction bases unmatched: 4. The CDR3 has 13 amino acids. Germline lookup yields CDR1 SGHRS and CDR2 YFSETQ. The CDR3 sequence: CASTSTGDNEQFF. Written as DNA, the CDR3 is TGCGCCAGCACCTCGACAGGGGACAATGAGCAGTTCTTC.